This T cell receptor beta chain was recovered during a study of blood T cell repertoires in COVID-19. Background on the study: T cells, B-cell-depleted T cells, or PBMCs supplied cDNA or gDNA.

Methods used by the authors: From reference gene primer amplification, estimates of nucleated cell counts were derived. Only in-frame clones appear in the TCRdb table, and some are missing; sequencing was by immunoSEQ multiplex PCR. The DNA was the basis for D and trimming; V, J and clone size are from that table. The sample records a few hundred thousand clones, 85% to 90% being singletons. Allocation to cohorts depended on clinical history reported by the participants. Germline-derived CDR1 and CDR2 are MGHRA and YSYEKL. V lost 0 bases and J lost 5, with 11 bases in between. This CDR3 is built from 14 residues.

The rearrangement joins TRBV4-1 to TRBJ2-7; D possibly corresponds to TRBD2 (6 bases). Input material: PBMCs or T cells enriched from blood (not recorded which). This receptor was identified in a man aged 25-45 years who had recovered from COVID-19. The CDR3 bases are TGCGCCAGCAGCCAAGATAGTTGGGGGGACGAGCAGTACTTC. Encoded protein: CASSQDSWGDEQYF.